This T cell receptor (beta chain) came from a study of OX40 agonist ivuxolimab in advanced cancers. V was pared by 5 bases and J by 7 bases, with 8 bases of the junction left unmatched. Looked up from germline, CDR1 is MNHEY and CDR2 is SMNVEV (reference sequence). The CDR3 spans 13 residues. The data were produced by immunoSEQ multiplex PCR, yet TCRdb's version contains in-frame clones alone and is incomplete. Among 65,000 to 100,000 clones, roughly 94% were seen once, and the ten largest hold around 10%. This TCR derives from an adult with an advanced solid tumor such as melanoma, head and neck, liver or kidney cancer. The chain has TRBV27 and TRBJ2-7; the match to TRBD1 covers 7 bases. Sequencing used CD4+ or CD8+ T cells sorted from blood, obtained in a trial of the OX40 agonist ivuxolimab. The CDR3 is CASSRDRSLEQYF. The CDR3 DNA reads TGTGCCAGCAGTAGGGACAGATCCTTGGAGCAGTACTTC.